The clone carrying this T cell receptor beta chain was counted between two and nine times. Germline-derived CDR1 and CDR2 are MNHNS and SASEGT. The CDR3 is 16 amino acids. Trimming removed 2 bases from V and 5 bases from J; junction bases left unmatched: 10. The sample belongs to a study of shared clonotypes between healthy human individuals. Assay execution took place at the deep level. The assay was immunoSEQ multiplex PCR, and TCRdb's table has in-frame clones only and misses some. The top ten clones hold about 2% of a sample with 640,000 or so clones, around 72% of them seen once. The sequence came from a woman aged 25-40 years in good health. The rearrangement uses TRBV6-1 and TRBJ2-7; 9 bases map to TRBD2. The sequenced material came from memory CD4+ T cells sorted from blood. The subset denotes: CD45RA-negative fraction. In nucleotides, the CDR3 is TGTGCCAGCAGTGAAACGCTTGCGGGAGGGCAGAACGAGCAGTACTTC. Translation: CASSETLAGGQNEQYF.